Following are 2 T cell receptor beta chains from one sample sequenced in a study of cytomegalovirus exposure and HLA in healthy donors. PCR amplification relied on 60 Vbeta primers (plus 13 Jbeta primers). The table came from immunoSEQ multiplex PCR; TCRdb's copy has only in-frame clones and leaves some out. The data contain nearly 110,000 clones, roughly 82% of them singletons. The source material was PBMCs. These TCRs come from a man in his fifties or sixties in good health and CMV-seronegative.

This chain connects TRBV5-1 to TRBJ2-7; 9 bases match TRBD1. The V segment lost 3 bases and the J segment 6 bases; nucleotides outside the gene matches: 4. The CDR3 has 13 residues. Germline lookup yields CDR1 SGHRS and CDR2 YFSETQ. The CDR3 protein is CASSYGQGTEQYF. As DNA, the CDR3 is TGCGCCAGCAGCTACGGACAGGGGACCGAGCAGTACTTC.

The chain combines TRBV9 with TRBJ1-2; D is uncertain. The CDR3 contains 15 residues. Germline V gene data show CDR1 as SGDLS and CDR2 as YYNGEE. Deletions cut 3 bases from V and 8 bases from J, with 20 bases between. The CDR3 DNA reads as TGTGCCAGCAGCGCAGCGAGTAGGCAAGTCGGGGGCTACACCTTC. It specifies CASSAASRQVGGYTF.